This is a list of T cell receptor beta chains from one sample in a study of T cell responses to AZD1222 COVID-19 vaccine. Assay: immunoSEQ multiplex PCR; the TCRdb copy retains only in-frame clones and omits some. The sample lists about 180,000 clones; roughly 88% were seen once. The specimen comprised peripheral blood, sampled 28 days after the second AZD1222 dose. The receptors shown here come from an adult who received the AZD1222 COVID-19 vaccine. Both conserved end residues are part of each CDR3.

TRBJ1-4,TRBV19,CASKERSSKEKLFF
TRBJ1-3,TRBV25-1,CASSVGIDTIYF
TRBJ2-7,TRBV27,CASTLFSYEQYF
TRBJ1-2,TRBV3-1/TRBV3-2,CASSQGTSRGQGRVYGYTF
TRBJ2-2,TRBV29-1,CSAQPGTGGPGELFF
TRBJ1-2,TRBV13,CASSLGQGGHYGYTF
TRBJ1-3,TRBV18,CASSPGTGTSGNTIYF
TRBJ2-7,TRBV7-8,CASTSGLLAEQYF
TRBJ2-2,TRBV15,CATSRDFGGAEAGELFF
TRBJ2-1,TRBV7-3,CASSSGLAGGLNEQFF
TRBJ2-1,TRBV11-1,CASSLDAGAYNEQFF
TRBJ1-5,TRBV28,CASSLPQGAGSNQPQHF
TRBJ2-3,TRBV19,CASSIGGIGTDTQYF
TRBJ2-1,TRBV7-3,CASSSGQGSYNEQFF
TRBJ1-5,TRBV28,CASGPGWAYQPQHF
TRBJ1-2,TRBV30,CAWSVQGVDTF
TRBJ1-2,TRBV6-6,CASSYRDFPNYGYTF
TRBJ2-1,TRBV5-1,CASSLSGSYNEQFF
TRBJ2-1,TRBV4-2,CASSPRTGGAWDEQFF
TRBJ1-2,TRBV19,CASTPHGSGKGEYGYTF
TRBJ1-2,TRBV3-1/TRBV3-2,CASSEAAETNYGYTF
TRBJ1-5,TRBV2,CASRVTGLISPQHF
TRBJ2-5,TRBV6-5,CASSYSQVATQYF
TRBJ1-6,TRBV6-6,CASSPGGGTPLHF